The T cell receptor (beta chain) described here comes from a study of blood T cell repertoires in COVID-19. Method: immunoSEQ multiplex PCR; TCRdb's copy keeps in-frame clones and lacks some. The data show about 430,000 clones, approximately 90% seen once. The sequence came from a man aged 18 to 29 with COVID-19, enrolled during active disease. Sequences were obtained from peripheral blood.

CDR3 protein: CASSSRQVLNTEAFF. As DNA, the CDR3 is TGTGCCAGCAGTTCCCGACAGGTGCTGAACACTGAAGCTTTCTTT. This chain links TRBV28 with TRBJ1-1; TRBD1 might be the D (6 bases). V was clipped by 4 bases and J by 0 bases, with 12 bases between them. The CDR3 sequence is 15 residues long. The germline CDR1 and CDR2 sequences are MDHEN and SYDVKM.